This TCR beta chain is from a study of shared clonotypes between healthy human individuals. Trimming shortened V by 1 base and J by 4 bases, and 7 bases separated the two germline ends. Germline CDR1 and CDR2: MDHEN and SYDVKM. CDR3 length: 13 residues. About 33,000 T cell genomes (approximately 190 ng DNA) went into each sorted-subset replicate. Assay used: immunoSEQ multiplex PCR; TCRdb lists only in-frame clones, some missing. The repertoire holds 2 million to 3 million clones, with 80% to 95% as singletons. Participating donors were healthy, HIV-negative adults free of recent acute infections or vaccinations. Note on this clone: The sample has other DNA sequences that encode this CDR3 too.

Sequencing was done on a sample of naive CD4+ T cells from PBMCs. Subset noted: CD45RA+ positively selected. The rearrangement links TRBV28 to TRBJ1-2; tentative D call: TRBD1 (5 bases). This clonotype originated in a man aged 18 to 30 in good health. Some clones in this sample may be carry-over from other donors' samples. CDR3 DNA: TGTGCCAGCAGTTTATCGGGGCTCTATGGCTACACCTTC. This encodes CASSLSGLYGYTF.